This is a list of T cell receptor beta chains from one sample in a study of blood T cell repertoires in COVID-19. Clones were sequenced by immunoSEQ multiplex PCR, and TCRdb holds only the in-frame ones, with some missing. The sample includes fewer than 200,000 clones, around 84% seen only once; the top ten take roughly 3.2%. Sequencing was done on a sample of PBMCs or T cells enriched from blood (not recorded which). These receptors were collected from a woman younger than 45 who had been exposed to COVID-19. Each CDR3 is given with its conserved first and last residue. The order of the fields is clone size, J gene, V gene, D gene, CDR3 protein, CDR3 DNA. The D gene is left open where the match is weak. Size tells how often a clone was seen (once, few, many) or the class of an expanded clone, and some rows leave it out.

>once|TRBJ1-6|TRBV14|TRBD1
CASSQGQGAHSPLHF
TGTGCCAGCAGCCAAGGGCAGGGGGCGCATTCACCCCTCCACTTT
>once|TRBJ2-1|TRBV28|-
CASSPPGLASGNEQFF
TGTGCCAGCAGTCCCCCGGGCCTAGCCTCGGGCAATGAGCAGTTCTTC
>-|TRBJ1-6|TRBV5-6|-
CASSLGQTVFSSPLHF
TGTGCCAGCAGCTTGGGTCAGACAGTCTTTAGTTCACCCCTCCACTTT
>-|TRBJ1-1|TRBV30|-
CAWSVWQGKAFF
TGTGCCTGGAGTGTATGGCAGGGCAAGGCTTTCTTT
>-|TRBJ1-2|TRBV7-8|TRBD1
CASSLRGYNYGYTF
TGTGCCAGCAGCCTCAGGGGGTATAACTATGGCTACACCTTC
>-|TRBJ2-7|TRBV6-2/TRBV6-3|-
CASSLTGNYEQYF
TGTGCCAGCAGTTTAACGGGGAACTACGAGCAGTACTTC
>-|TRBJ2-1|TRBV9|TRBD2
CASERENEQFF
TGTGCCAGCGAGCGGGAAAATGAGCAGTTCTTC
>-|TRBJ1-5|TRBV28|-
CASSPQRRGSNQPQHF
TGTGCCAGCAGCCCTCAGCGTAGGGGCAGCAATCAGCCCCAGCATTTT
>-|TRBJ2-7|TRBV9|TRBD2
CASSVAGLAGGHEQYF
TGTGCCAGCAGCGTTGCCGGACTAGCGGGGGGGCACGAGCAGTACTTC
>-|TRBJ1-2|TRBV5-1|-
CASSADNHGYTF
TGCGCCAGCAGCGCGGACAACCATGGCTACACCTTC
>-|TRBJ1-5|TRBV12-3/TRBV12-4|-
CASSFEGDQPQHF
TGTGCCAGCAGTTTCGAGGGAGATCAGCCCCAGCATTTT
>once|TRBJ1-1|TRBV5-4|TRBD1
CASSSQGINTEAFF
TGTGCCAGCAGCTCACAGGGGATAAACACTGAAGCTTTCTTT
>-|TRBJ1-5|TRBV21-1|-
CASSNHRSPNQPQHF
TGTGCCAGCAGCAACCACCGGTCTCCCAATCAGCCCCAGCATTTT
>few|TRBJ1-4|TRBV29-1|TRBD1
CSVEKTGINEKLFF
TGCAGCGTTGAAAAGACAGGGATAAATGAAAAACTGTTTTTT
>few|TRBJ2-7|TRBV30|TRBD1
CAWRTGVYEQYF
TGTGCCTGGAGAACAGGGGTCTACGAGCAGTACTTC
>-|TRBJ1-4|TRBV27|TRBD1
CASSGQGGEKLFF
TGTGCCAGCAGTGGACAGGGGGGGGAAAAACTGTTTTTT
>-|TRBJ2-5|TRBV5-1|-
CASSPKGGETQYF
TGCGCCAGCAGCCCCAAAGGAGGGGAGACCCAGTACTTC
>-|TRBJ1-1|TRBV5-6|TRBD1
CASSSRGPAFF
TGTGCCAGCAGCTCCAGGGGGCCAGCTTTCTTT
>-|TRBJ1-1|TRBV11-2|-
CASSPLFGTEAFF
TGTGCCAGCAGCCCTCTATTCGGCACTGAAGCTTTCTTT
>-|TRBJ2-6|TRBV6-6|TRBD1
CASSPGTGVGYGANVLTF
TGTGCCAGCAGTCCCGGGACAGGGGTCGGTTATGGGGCCAACGTCCTGACTTTC